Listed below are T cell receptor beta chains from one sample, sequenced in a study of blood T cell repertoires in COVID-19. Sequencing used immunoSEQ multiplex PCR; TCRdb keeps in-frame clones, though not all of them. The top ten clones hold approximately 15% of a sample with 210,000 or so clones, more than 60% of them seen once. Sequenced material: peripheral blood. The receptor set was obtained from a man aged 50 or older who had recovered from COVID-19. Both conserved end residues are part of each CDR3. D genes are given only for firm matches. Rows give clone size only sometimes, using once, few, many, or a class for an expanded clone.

cdr3_aa: CASSSRSSGLEQPQHF
cdr3_nt: TGTGCCAGCAGCTCCCGTTCCTCAGGGCTGGAGCAGCCCCAGCATTTT
v_call: TRBV7-9
j_call: TRBJ1-5
clone_size: NA
d_call: NA

cdr3_aa: CATDTRTSGRAGAGELFF
cdr3_nt: TGTGCCACCGATACCCGGACTAGCGGGAGGGCCGGGGCCGGGGAGCTGTTTTTT
v_call: TRBV2
j_call: TRBJ2-2
clone_size: NA
d_call: TRBD2

cdr3_aa: CASSHSRGGDTEAFF
cdr3_nt: TGTGCCAGCAGCCACAGTCGCGGGGGGGACACTGAAGCTTTCTTT
v_call: TRBV11-2
j_call: TRBJ1-1
clone_size: NA
d_call: NA

cdr3_aa: CASSTLGGSKNIQYF
cdr3_nt: TGTGCCAGCAGTACTTTGGGGGGGTCCAAAAACATTCAGTACTTC
v_call: TRBV27
j_call: TRBJ2-4
clone_size: NA
d_call: TRBD2

cdr3_aa: CASSIERETGEQYF
cdr3_nt: TGTGCCAGCAGTATTGAGCGGGAGACGGGCGAGCAGTACTTC
v_call: TRBV2
j_call: TRBJ2-7
clone_size: NA
d_call: TRBD2

cdr3_aa: CASSSGHMSEAFF
cdr3_nt: TGCGCCAGCAGCTCGGGACACATGTCGGAAGCTTTCTTT
v_call: TRBV5-1
j_call: TRBJ1-1
clone_size: NA
d_call: NA

cdr3_aa: CSVWLAGTNEQFF
cdr3_nt: TGCAGCGTTTGGTTAGCGGGAACAAATGAGCAGTTCTTC
v_call: TRBV29-1
j_call: TRBJ2-1
clone_size: NA
d_call: TRBD2

cdr3_aa: CATRFQGDEQFF
cdr3_nt: TGTGCCACCAGATTTCAGGGTGATGAGCAGTTCTTC
v_call: TRBV3-1/TRBV3-2
j_call: TRBJ2-1
clone_size: NA
d_call: NA

cdr3_aa: CASSRTRSTGETQYF
cdr3_nt: TGTGCCAGCAGTAGGACTAGGTCAACAGGGGAGACCCAGTACTTC
v_call: TRBV7-2
j_call: TRBJ2-5
clone_size: NA
d_call: NA

cdr3_aa: CASSRGLAPYEQYF
cdr3_nt: TGTGCCAGCAGCCGCGGACTCGCCCCCTACGAGCAGTACTTC
v_call: TRBV6-5
j_call: TRBJ2-7
clone_size: once
d_call: NA